This record covers a single T cell receptor beta chain. This entry comes from a study of cytomegalovirus exposure and HLA in healthy donors. The PCR had 60 Vbeta and 13 Jbeta primers. The authors' processing: In a later analysis, the count reached 75 million to 90 million unique TCR beta chains, with about 11 million shared. Using immunoSEQ multiplex PCR, the repertoire was profiled, and TCRdb retains in-frame clones only, with some absent. The DNA was the basis for D and trimming; V, J and clone size are from that table. The sample contains about 120,000 clones, about 80% of which appear only once. Germline trimming cut 5 bases from V and 6 bases from J; bases unmatched to any gene: 10. The CDR3 sequence is 15 residues long. Germline assignment: CDR1 MNHEY and CDR2 SMNVEV (reference sequence).

The sequence came from a man aged 25 to 40 in good health and CMV-seropositive. The sample was PBMCs. The chain is built from TRBV27 and TRBJ1-5, with 7 bases fitting TRBD1. DNA of the CDR3: TGTGCCAGCAGTCCCAGACAGGGACCGGGTCAGCCCCAGCATTTT. This codes for CASSPRQGPGQPQHF.